This T cell receptor (beta chain) was identified in a study of T cell responses to AZD1222 COVID-19 vaccine. CDR3 length: 17 amino acids. After removal of 0 bases from V and 4 bases from J, the junction contained 10 bases not matched to a gene. CDR1 SGHNT and CDR2 YYREEE come from the germline V gene (reference sequence). Worth noting for this clone: The antigen is undetermined.

Profiled with immunoSEQ multiplex PCR; TCRdb holds only in-frame clones, not every one. Of 150,000 to 200,000 clones listed, roughly 93% are singletons. Study conclusions and caveats: Only six individuals given AZD1222 were seropositive at baseline. The donor group comprised mostly white British people and more females; the analysis possibly underestimated clonal diversity.

The rearrangement links TRBV5-4 to TRBJ2-5, with TRBD2 matching over 9 bases. The sample consisted of peripheral blood, taken on day 0 of AZD1222 vaccination. The source of this sequence is an adult in good health. The CDR3 nucleotides are TGTGCCAGCAGCTTGGGTGGGCGGGCTAGCGGGACAGAGACCCAGTACTTC. Its translation: CASSLGGRASGTETQYF.